These 19 T cell receptor beta chains originate from one sample sequenced in a study of blood T cell repertoires in COVID-19. Method: immunoSEQ multiplex PCR; TCRdb's copy keeps in-frame clones and lacks some. The table records around 200,000 clones, 80% of them present only once. Sequencing was performed on peripheral blood. The receptors shown here come from a woman in her 70s with acute or convalescent COVID-19.

The rearrangement uses TRBV5-1 and TRBJ1-2, with 8 nucleotides matching TRBD1. The CDR3 has 14 residues. Trimming cost V 4 bases and J 4 bases; bases outside gene matches: 6. CDR1 SGHRS and CDR2 YFSETQ come from the germline V gene. The CDR3 bases are TGCGCCAGCAGCGACGGACAGGGATCCTATGGCTACACCTTC. Translation gives CASSDGQGSYGYTF.

V usage is TRBV28 and J usage is TRBJ1-1; D remains unclear. Between the trimmed V and J ends, which lost 6 bases and 1 base, there was a span of 9 bases. The length of the CDR3 is 13 residues. Germline V gene sequence: CDR1 MDHEN, CDR2 SYDVKM. CDR3 sequence: CASSSTANTEAFF. CDR3 in DNA: TGTGCCAGCAGCTCCACAGCGAACACTGAAGCTTTCTTT.

This chain links TRBV6-5 with TRBJ2-7; 10 nucleotides agree with TRBD2. Germline CDR1 MNHEY, CDR2 SVGAGI. CDR3 size: 14 residues. V gave up 10 bases and J gave up 1 base; unmatched junction bases: 7. CDR3 coding DNA: TGTGCCACACAACTAGCGGGAAATTCCTACGAGCAGTACTTC. Protein: CATQLAGNSYEQYF.

The chain uses TRBV19 and TRBJ1-5; 8 bases are shared with TRBD1. From germline, CDR1 is LNHDA and CDR2 SQIVND (reference sequence). Losses at the gene ends were 6 bases for V and 8 bases for J; bases not matched to a gene: 12. The CDR3 is made up of 15 amino acids. The chain's CDR3 is CASRPRTGGREPQHF. CDR3 sequence (DNA): TGTGCCAGTAGGCCCCGAACAGGGGGTAGAGAGCCCCAGCATTTT.

J is TRBJ1-4 and V is TRBV11-2; 7 bases match TRBD1. CDR3 size: 17 residues. Trimming took 2 bases from V and 6 from J; bases not matched to a gene: 12. Germline V gene lookup returns CDR1 SGHAT and CDR2 FQNNGV. The CDR3 here is CASSLSGTGVRDEKLFF. The CDR3 DNA is TGTGCCAGCAGCTTATCGGGCACAGGGGTCCGCGATGAAAAACTGTTTTTT.

The chain joins TRBV19 to TRBJ2-3; D gene uncertain. CDR3 length: 11 amino acids. V lost 3 bases, J lost 6 bases, and 4 bases lay in between. Germline assignment: CDR1 LNHDA and CDR2 SQIVND (reference sequence). In DNA form, the CDR3 reads TGTGCCAGTAGTATGTCGGATACGCAGTATTTT. It is translated as CASSMSDTQYF. Filled out from reference TRBV19 and TRBJ2-3, the complete variable domain reads DGGITQSPKYLFRKEGQNVTLSCEQNLNHDAMYWYRQDPGQGLRLIYYSQIVNDFQKGDIAEGYSVSREKKESFPLTVTSAQKNPTAFYLCASSMSDTQYFGPGTRLTVL.

The chain recombines TRBV6-5 with TRBJ1-5; possible D gene TRBD1, 6 bases. From germline, CDR1 is MNHEY and CDR2 SVGAGI. Trimming shortened V by 5 bases and J by 2 bases, and 13 bases separated the two germline ends. The CDR3 loop spans 15 amino acids. The CDR3 DNA sequence: TGTGCCAGCAGTAAGGGGGTGTCGGGCAATCAGCCCCAGCATTTT. Translating it yields CASSKGVSGNQPQHF.

This clone was counted a few times. The V call is TRBV7-2, the J call TRBJ1-4, with 8 bases lining up with TRBD1. The CDR3 covers 18 residues. Germline-derived CDR1 and CDR2 are SGHTA and FQGNSA. With V trimmed by 2 bases and J by 5 bases, 13 bases remained unmatched. CDR3 sequence (DNA): TGTGCCAGCAGCTTAACCCCCCAGGGGGCTGATACGAATGAAAAACTGTTTTTT. Its translation is CASSLTPQGADTNEKLFF. The whole variable domain, remainder taken from reference TRBV7-2 and TRBJ1-4, is GAGVSQSPSNKVTEKGKDVELRCDPISGHTALYWYRQSLGQGLEFLIYFQGNSAPDKSGLPSDRFSAERTGGSVSTLTIQRTQQEDSAVYLCASSLTPQGADTNEKLFFGSGTQLSVL.

The V and J genes are TRBV19 and TRBJ1-2, with TRBD1 matching 10 bases. The germline gives CDR1 LNHDA, CDR2 SQIVND (reference sequence). Unmatched junction bases numbered 7, after V lost 1 base and J lost 8 bases. The CDR3 loop spans 15 amino acids. The CDR3 protein is CASSIAGQGGEGYTF. Here the CDR3 DNA reads TGTGCCAGTAGTATAGCTGGACAGGGGGGAGAAGGCTACACCTTC. Full variable domain (outside the CDR3, taken from reference TRBV19 and TRBJ1-2): DGGITQSPKYLFRKEGQNVTLSCEQNLNHDAMYWYRQDPGQGLRLIYYSQIVNDFQKGDIAEGYSVSREKKESFPLTVTSAQKNPTAFYLCASSIAGQGGEGYTFGSGTRLTVV.

This chain links TRBV15 with TRBJ1-5; 8 positions match TRBD1. This CDR3 spans 15 amino acids. Germline V gene lookup returns CDR1 LNHNV and CDR2 YYDKDF (reference sequence). After removal of 1 base from V and 7 bases from J, the junction contained 6 bases not matched to a gene. As DNA, the CDR3 is TGTGCCACCAGCAGAGGAACAGGGGGAGGGCAGCCCCAGCATTTT. It yields the protein CATSRGTGGGQPQHF.

In its sample, this clone was seen a few times. The CDR3 sequence is CATSTGDYYGYTF. The CDR3 DNA sequence: TGTGCCACCAGCACCGGAGATTACTATGGCTACACCTTC. The rearrangement joins TRBV15 to TRBJ1-2; D remains unclear. V shed 4 bases and J shed 3 bases, with 9 bases lying between them. The CDR3 is made up of 13 amino acids. The germline V gene has CDR1 LNHNV and CDR2 YYDKDF (reference sequence).

The chain employs TRBV30 and TRBJ1-2; unclear D gene. CDR3 length equals 13 residues. The V end was cut by 4 bases, the J end by 3 bases, with 12 bases between. Germline V gene data show CDR1 as GTSNPN and CDR2 as SVGIG (reference sequence). CDR3 nucleotide sequence: TGTGCCTGGACGGGGTTCGATCACTATGGCTACACCTTC. This translates into CAWTGFDHYGYTF. Combining the CDR3 with reference TRBV30 and TRBJ1-2 gives the whole variable domain SQTIHQWPATLVQPVGSPLSLECTVEGTSNPNLYWYRQAAGRGLQLLFYSVGIGQISSEVPQNLSASRPQDRQFILSSKKLLLSDSGFYLCAWTGFDHYGYTFGSGTRLTVV.

V and J are TRBV5-6 and TRBJ1-2; 8 nucleotides line up with TRBD1. The J segment lost 7 bases and the V segment lost 0 bases, leaving 8 bases of the junction unmatched. The germline V gene encodes CDR1 SGHDT and CDR2 YYEEEE. The CDR3 loop spans 15 amino acids. CDR3 residues: CASSLGTGNPPGYTF. The CDR3 nucleotides are TGTGCCAGCAGCTTGGGGACAGGGAACCCCCCTGGCTACACCTTC.

The V call is TRBV24-1, the J call TRBJ2-5, with 7 bases identical to TRBD2. Trimming took 4 bases from V and 4 from J; bases not matched to a gene: 11. This CDR3 contains 16 residues. Germline CDR1 KGHDR, CDR2 SFDVKD. The CDR3 DNA sequence: TGTGCCACCAGTGAGGCGGACATAGCGGGTGCAGAGACCCAGTACTTC. Its protein is CATSEADIAGAETQYF.

Regarding this clone: The sample carries other DNA sequences with the same CDR3. This rearrangement joins TRBV29-1 to TRBJ1-1; D not certain. There are 13 residues in the CDR3. With 2 bases removed from V and 1 base from J, the gap between germline ends came to 8 bases. CDR1 is SQVTM, CDR2 ANQGSEA, per germline. This CDR3 is CSVEYAGNTEAFF. CDR3 coding DNA: TGCAGCGTTGAATATGCAGGGAACACTGAAGCTTTCTTT. Full variable domain (outside the CDR3, taken from reference TRBV29-1 and TRBJ1-1): SAVISQKPSRDICQRGTSLTIQCQVDSQVTMMFWYRQQPGQSLTLIATANQGSEATYESGFVIDKFPISRPNLTFSTLTVSNMSPEDSSIYLCSVEYAGNTEAFFGQGTRLTVV.

The genes are TRBV28 and TRBJ2-7, with 10 bases fitting TRBD2. The trim removed 7 bases at V and 0 bases at J, leaving 3 bases unmatched. This CDR3 is built from 14 residues. Germline V gene data show CDR1 as MDHEN and CDR2 as SYDVKM. The CDR3: CASTPSGSSYEQYF. The DNA of the CDR3 is TGTGCCAGCACCCCTAGCGGGAGCTCCTACGAGCAGTACTTC.

J is TRBJ2-2 and V is TRBV18; 8 bases fit TRBD1. Germline V gene lookup returns CDR1 KGHSH and CDR2 LQKENI. The length of the CDR3 is 13 residues. Trimming cost V 4 bases and J 6 bases; bases outside gene matches: 1. The CDR3 loop is CASSQQGAGELFF. The DNA for the CDR3 is TGTGCCAGCTCACAACAGGGGGCCGGGGAGCTGTTTTTT. Variable domain in full (rest from reference TRBV18 and TRBJ2-2): NAGVMQNPRHLVRRRGQEARLRCSPMKGHSHVYWYRQLPEEGLKFMVYLQKENIIDESGMPKERFSAEFPKEGPSILRIQQVVRGDSAAYFCASSQQGAGELFFGEGSRLTVL.

This rearrangement joins TRBV11-2 to TRBJ2-3; D is uncertain. The CDR3 loop spans 12 amino acids. Germline CDR1 and CDR2: SGHAT and FQNNGV. V was shortened by 4 bases and J by 1 base, with 3 bases between the two germline ends. The CDR3 spells CASSSGTDTQYF. The CDR3 DNA sequence: TGTGCCAGCAGCTCCGGCACAGATACGCAGTATTTT.

The chain recombines TRBV11-3 with TRBJ2-1; 9 bases are a match to TRBD2. The germline gives CDR1 SGHNT, CDR2 YENEEA. The V and J ends lost 6 bases and 8 bases, in that order; junction bases with no gene match: 8. The CDR3 has 14 residues. CDR3 sequence reads: CASSGSAGGYEQFF. The CDR3 DNA reads as TGTGCCAGCAGTGGGAGTGCGGGAGGGTATGAGCAGTTCTTC.